The next 21 T cell receptor beta chains were all read from a single sample in a study of T-cell reconstitution after alpha-beta-depleted transplantation in children. Researchers prepared the TCRbeta library using unique molecular identifiers, the study reports. Each CDR3 protein is one row after TCRdb ran MiXCR on the PCR reads. The table lists around 480,000 distinct CDR3 sequences, 32% of them singletons. The starting material was PBMCs from the stem cell graft donor, obtained from the stem cell graft. These receptors all stem from a human donor who donated a stem cell graft to a child with aplastic anemia.

The rearrangement uses TRBV9 and TRBJ1-5, with 7 bases that match TRBD1. Unmatched junction bases numbered 4, after V lost 0 bases and J lost 4 bases. Looked up from germline, CDR1 is SGDLS and CDR2 is YYNGEE. The CDR3 covers 15 residues. DNA of the CDR3: TGTGCCAGCAGCGTAGAGGGGGCTCCTAATCAGCCCCAGCATTTT. Translating gives CASSVEGAPNQPQHF.

The genes are TRBV12-3 or TRBV12-4 and TRBJ2-7; TRBD1 aligns across 8 bases. This CDR3 is built from 15 residues. The J segment lost 6 bases and the V segment lost 1 base, leaving 8 bases of the junction unmatched. The CDR3 here is CASSLGDRTGGEQYV. The DNA for the CDR3 is TGTGCCAGCAGTTTAGGGGACAGGACCGGTGGCGAGCAGTACGTC.

The genes are TRBV7-2 and TRBJ1-1; the D is unclear. Germline V lookup: CDR1 SGHTA, CDR2 FQGNSA. There are 14 residues in the CDR3. V was trimmed by 7 bases and J by 4 bases, leaving 16 bases between them. CDR3 coding DNA: TGTGCCAGCACCTCTTTGAGGTTGGGCACTGAAGCTTTCTTT. Its translation is CASTSLRLGTEAFF.

The J gene is TRBJ1-6, the V gene TRBV20-1; D unresolved. Germline loops: CDR1 DFQATT, CDR2 SNEGSKA (reference sequence). Trimming cost V 3 bases and J 1 base, with 16 bases left between them. The CDR3 contains 17 residues. The CDR3 protein is CSARGIGESSYNSPLHF. The CDR3 DNA reads TGCAGTGCTAGGGGAATCGGGGAGAGTTCCTATAATTCACCCCTCCACTTT.

V gene TRBV19 combines with J gene TRBJ1-5; D unresolved. The CDR3 sequence is 13 residues long. Germline V CDR1 and CDR2: LNHDA, SQIVND (reference sequence). Trimming removed 7 bases from V and 9 bases from J, with 16 bases in between. The CDR3 DNA is TGTGCCAGTAATGCCGTGGCCCTGGGGCCCCAGCATTTT. Translating it yields CASNAVALGPQHF.

The V and J genes are TRBV29-1 and TRBJ1-4; 8 bases map to TRBD1. Trimming took 6 bases from V and 8 from J; bases not matched to a gene: 8. The CDR3 has 13 residues. CDR1 and CDR2 from the germline V gene are SQVTM and ANQGSEA. CDR3 protein: CSVPQGVGEKLFF. CDR3 bases: TGCAGCGTCCCACAGGGGGTTGGGGAAAAACTGTTTTTT. Together with reference TRBV29-1 and TRBJ1-4, the CDR3 gives the full variable domain: SAVISQKPSRDICQRGTSLTIQCQVDSQVTMMFWYRQQPGQSLTLIATANQGSEATYESGFVIDKFPISRPNLTFSTLTVSNMSPEDSSIYLCSVPQGVGEKLFFGSGTQLSVL.

The chain has TRBV6-5 and TRBJ2-7; a weak D match, TRBD1 (5 bases). Looked up from germline, CDR1 is MNHEY and CDR2 is SVGAGI. Between the trimmed V and J ends, which lost 2 bases and 0 bases, there was a span of 17 bases. The length of the CDR3 is 17 residues. The CDR3, as DNA: TGTGCCAGCAGTTACCCCTCCCTGACAGAAAACTCCTACGAGCAGTACTTC. This encodes CASSYPSLTENSYEQYF.

Only a few counts were recorded for this clonotype. The chain employs TRBV10-3 and TRBJ2-3; TRBD2 might be the D (5 bases). CDR3 length equals 15 residues. V lost 3 bases and J lost 3, with 13 bases in between. Germline CDR1 reads ENHRY; CDR2 reads SYGVKD. The CDR3 DNA follows: TGTGCCATCAGTGAACGGGGTAGAGGGACAGATACGCAGTATTTT. Residues: CAISERGRGTDTQYF.

Concerning this clonotype itself: Compared with germline, one end of the junction differs, possibly owing to a read error. The chain uses TRBV6-5 and TRBJ2-1; 7 bases line up with TRBD2. From germline, CDR1 is MNHEY and CDR2 SVGAGI. The CDR3 runs 17 residues. The CDR3 is CATSYILSGAKNNEQFF. DNA for the CDR3: TGTGCCACCAGTTACATATTGAGCGGGGCGAAAAACAATGAGCAGTTCTTC.

This sequence joins TRBV18 and TRBJ2-7, with a possible D match to TRBD1 (6 bases). Germline V lookup: CDR1 KGHSH, CDR2 LQKENI. V lost 6 bases to trimming and J lost 0 bases, with 12 bases between them. The CDR3 length is 14 residues. CDR3 residues: CASSVGQSSYEQYV. The CDR3 DNA reads as TGTGCCAGCTCGGTCGGACAGAGCTCCTACGAGCAGTACGTC.

This clonotype has more than one count but fewer than ten. The rearrangement uses TRBV19 and TRBJ1-1; tentative D call: TRBD1 (5 bases). The CDR3 length is 13 residues. V gave up 2 bases and J gave up 2 bases, with 6 bases separating them. Germline values: CDR1 LNHDA, CDR2 SQIVND (reference sequence). The CDR3 region is CASSIRGNTEAFF. As DNA, the CDR3 is TGTGCCAGTAGTATAAGGGGTAACACTGAAGCTTTCTTT.

This clonotype was counted ten times or more. The V gene is TRBV29-1, the J gene TRBJ2-5; D ambiguous. The CDR3 runs to 12 residues. Trimming shortened V by 5 bases and J by 0 bases, and 7 bases separated the two germline ends. The germline V gene encodes CDR1 SQVTM and CDR2 ANQGSEA. The CDR3 bases are TGCAGCGTTACACGGCACCAAGAGACCCAGTACTTC. It translates to CSVTRHQETQYF.

The rearrangement uses TRBV12-3 or TRBV12-4 and TRBJ2-5; maybe TRBD1 (6 bases). There are 20 residues in the CDR3. Trimming left V 1 base short and J 3 bases short, with 27 bases between. The CDR3 loop is CASSLDGRWTMGAKEETQYF. The CDR3 bases are TGTGCCAGCAGTTTAGATGGGCGGTGGACGATGGGGGCCAAGGAAGAGACCCAGTACTTC.

This rearrangement joins TRBV27 to TRBJ2-3; 10 bases match TRBD2. Germline V gene sequence: CDR1 MNHEY, CDR2 SMNVEV (reference sequence). V dropped 4 bases and J dropped 4; count of bases not matched to a gene: 2. The CDR3 covers 14 residues. The DNA of the CDR3 is TGTGCCAGCAGTTGGACTAGCGGCTCAGATACGCAGTATTTT. It translates to CASSWTSGSDTQYF.

The genes are TRBV29-1 and TRBJ2-2; the D is unclear. The CDR3 runs to 12 residues. Germline loops: CDR1 SQVTM, CDR2 ANQGSEA. Between the trimmed V and J ends, which lost 5 bases and 6 bases, there was a span of 10 bases. CDR3 nucleotides: TGCAGCGTTCTATCGGGTGCCGGGGAGCTGTTTTTT. As protein: CSVLSGAGELFF.

This clonotype showed up just a few times. V and J are TRBV7-2 and TRBJ2-1; 10 nucleotides match TRBD2. Trimming cost V 4 bases and J 6 bases; bases outside gene matches: 12. CDR1 and CDR2 from the germline V gene are SGHTA and FQGNSA. The CDR3 has 17 residues. The CDR3 coding sequence is TGTGCCAGCAGCTCCCGCAGGGCTAGCGGGGGAAGCAATGAGCAGTTCTTC. Translating gives CASSSRRASGGSNEQFF.

This clonotype has just a few counts. The chain employs TRBV5-4 and TRBJ2-1; possible D gene TRBD2, 6 bases. Germline values: CDR1 SGHNT, CDR2 YYREEE (reference sequence). V was pared by 4 bases and J by 8 bases, with 22 bases between. CDR3 size: 16 residues. The CDR3 DNA is TGTGCCAGCAGCCTCGGGGCAGGGAGCCGCGGGGATGAGCAGTTCTTC. Translated: CASSLGAGSRGDEQFF.

This clonotype has a handful of counts. The chain recombines TRBV20-1 with TRBJ2-1; a possible D gene is TRBD2 (5 bases). Germline CDR1 is DFQATT and CDR2 is SNEGSKA (reference sequence). Trimming shortened V by 3 bases and J by 0 bases, and 12 bases separated the two germline ends. This CDR3 has 15 residues. CDR3 nucleotides: TGCAGTGCTAGGTCAGCGGATAGCTCCTACAATGAGCAGTTCTTC. Translated, it gives CSARSADSSYNEQFF.

The table lists this clonotype with a few counts. V gene TRBV6-5 combines with J gene TRBJ1-5, with D possibly TRBD1 on 5 matching bases. Germline V gene data show CDR1 as MNHEY and CDR2 as SVGAGI. This CDR3 is 14 amino acids long. V lost 4 bases to trimming and J lost 3 bases, with 10 bases between them. The CDR3 region has the DNA TGTGCCAGCAGTTTTCAGGGCCTCAATCAGCCCCAGCATTTT. This codes for CASSFQGLNQPQHF.

The chain employs TRBV6-1 and TRBJ2-3; D might be TRBD2 (6 bases). This CDR3 comprises 15 residues. Germline assignment: CDR1 MNHNS and CDR2 SASEGT. Trimming shortened V by 9 bases and J by 1 base, and 17 bases separated the two germline ends. CDR3 coding DNA: TGTGCCAGACAGGAGGGAGGCGTACGCACAGATACGCAGTATTTT. Protein product: CARQEGGVRTDTQYF.

The chain employs TRBV12-3 or TRBV12-4 and TRBJ1-5; possibly TRBD1 for D (5 bases). The ends were cut back, 0 bases at V and 0 bases at J, with 12 bases in the middle. The CDR3 loop spans 17 amino acids. This CDR3 reads CASSLAEGKSSNQPQHF. In nucleotides, the CDR3 is TGTGCCAGCAGTTTAGCGGAGGGGAAGAGTAGCAATCAGCCCCAGCATTTT.